The source of this TCR beta chain is a study of CD8+ T cells in alopecia areata. The treatment: oral pan-JAK inhibitor, 5-10 mg twice daily. RNA extraction was followed by reverse transcription into cDNA, which acted as the sequencing template. Profiled with immunoSEQ multiplex PCR; TCRdb holds only in-frame clones, not every one. The data show about 94,000 clones, about two thirds seen once. The CDR3 covers 13 residues. Germline CDR1 is SGHVS and CDR2 is FQNEAQ. V dropped 3 bases and J dropped 5; count of bases not matched to a gene: 1. The chain couples TRBV7-8 to TRBJ2-7, with 10 positions matching TRBD1. This TCR derives from a human donor with alopecia areata. The material was CD8+ T cells sorted from blood, obtained at approximately week 44, from a patient treated with tofacitinib. The CDR3 DNA is TGTGCCAGCAGCTTCGGGACAGGGGACGAGCAGTACTTC. Translating gives CASSFGTGDEQYF.